The subject of this entry is one T cell receptor (beta chain). Its antigen remains unidentified. This sample stems from a study of tumor-infiltrating lymphocytes in primary liver carcinoma. Study in general: The patients had histopathologically diagnosed primary liver carcinoma, and their disease was treated by surgical resection. Tumors were stage T1-T3 N0M0, about 4 to 11 cm across. Study-wide results and caveats: Against blood, tumors held a significantly higher top-250-clone fraction (p = 0.039).

They got blood RNA out of unsorted whole blood and also pulled out germline DNA. These patients lived with chronic HBV infection and had never been treated. Researchers generated TCR beta cDNA from approximately 520 ng of total RNA, relying on a constant-region primer. Nested multiplex PCR, run for three rounds with slightly modified ARM-PCR, yielded TCR beta libraries. In the first two PCR rounds, TRBV1-TRBV30 forward primers were paired with a C-beta reverse primer, and each round lasted roughly 10 cycles. TCRdb reprocessed the multiplex PCR reads with MiXCR, giving one entry per CDR3 protein. The data hold about 330,000 distinct CDR3 sequences, with about 65% observed a single time. The CDR3 extends over 15 amino acids. Per the germline V gene, CDR1 is KGHSH and CDR2 is LQKENI. V lost 0 bases to trimming and J lost 5 bases; unmatched junction nucleotides: 2.

Input material: peripheral blood. The chain joins TRBV18 to TRBJ2-7, with 12 bases lining up with TRBD1. The sequence came from a man aged 40-50 years with primary liver carcinoma and hepatitis B virus infection. CDR3 loop: CASSPPGQGAHEQYF. The CDR3 DNA is TGTGCCAGCTCACCACCGGGACAGGGGGCCCACGAGCAGTACTTC.